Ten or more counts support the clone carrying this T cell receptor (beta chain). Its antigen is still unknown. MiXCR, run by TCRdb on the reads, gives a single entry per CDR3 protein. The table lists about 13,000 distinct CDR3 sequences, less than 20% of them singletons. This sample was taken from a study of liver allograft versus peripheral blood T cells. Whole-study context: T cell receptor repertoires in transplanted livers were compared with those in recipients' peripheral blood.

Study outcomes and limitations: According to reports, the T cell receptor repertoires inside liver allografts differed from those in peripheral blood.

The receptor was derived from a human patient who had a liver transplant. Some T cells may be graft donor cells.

CDR3 DNA: TGTGCCAGCAGTACCCTATCAACCGGGGAGCTGTTTTTT. The encoded protein is CASSTLSTGELFF. The V gene is TRBV28, the J gene TRBJ2-2; D gene uncertain. V was clipped by 5 bases and J by 5 bases, with 9 bases between them. CDR3 length: 13 residues. Germline-derived CDR1 and CDR2 are MDHEN and SYDVKM.